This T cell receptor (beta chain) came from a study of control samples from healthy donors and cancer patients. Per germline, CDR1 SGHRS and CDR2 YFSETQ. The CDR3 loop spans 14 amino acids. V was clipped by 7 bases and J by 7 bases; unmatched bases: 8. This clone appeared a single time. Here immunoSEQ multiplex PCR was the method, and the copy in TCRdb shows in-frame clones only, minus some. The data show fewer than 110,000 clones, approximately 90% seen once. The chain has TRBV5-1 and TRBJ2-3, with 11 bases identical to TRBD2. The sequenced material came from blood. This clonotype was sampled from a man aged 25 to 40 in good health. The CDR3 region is CASGTSGSGNTQYF. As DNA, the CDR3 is TGCGCCAGCGGCACTAGCGGGAGCGGGAATACGCAGTATTTT.